Presented here are 13 T cell receptor beta chains from one specimen sequenced in a study of resident and recirculating memory T cells in vitiligo listed by TCRdb under 2018. The receptor library was made with the immunoSEQ multiplex PCR assay. Imported from immuneACCESS, the table was reduced by TCRdb to in-frame sequences with V and J called. These copies leave out some clones; in studies compared against another copy, an unresolved V gene accounts for under half, and the cause of the remainder is not known. This sample lists tens of thousands of clones; 92% were detected once. The ten largest clones represent roughly 5.1% of the sample. The specimen was blood. The source of these receptors is a male donor with vitiligo.

This clone was observed once. The chain is built from TRBV4-1 and TRBJ2-1; a possible D gene is TRBD1 (5 bases). The CDR3 is made up of 17 amino acids. Trimming took 1 base from V and 0 from J, leaving 13 bases between them. The germline CDR1 and CDR2 sequences are MGHRA and YSYEKL. This chain's CDR3 is CASSQGRRGSSYNEQFF. For the CDR3, the DNA is TGCGCCAGCAGCCAAGGAAGAAGGGGAAGCTCCTACAATGAGCAGTTCTTC.

This chain joins TRBV25-1 and TRBJ2-7; D is undetermined. Trimming cost V 7 bases and J 6 bases, with 7 bases left between them. The CDR3 has 10 amino acids. Germline V lookup: CDR1 MGHDK, CDR2 SYGVNS. CDR3 residues: CASTTGEQYF. The CDR3 DNA reads TGTGCCAGCACTACCGGCGAGCAGTACTTC.

V is TRBV11-1 and J is TRBJ1-4; D is uncertain. CDR1 is SGHAT and CDR2 is FQDESV in the germline V gene (reference sequence). Trimming shortened V by 4 bases and J by 0 bases, and 12 bases separated the two germline ends. The CDR3 totals 16 residues. The CDR3 reads CASSSSHGTTNEKLFF. The CDR3 DNA sequence: TGTGCCAGCAGCTCCTCCCACGGGACAACTAATGAAAAACTGTTTTTT.

J is TRBJ2-3 and V is TRBV6-5; the D is unclear. Germline V gene lookup returns CDR1 MNHEY and CDR2 SVGAGI. This CDR3 spans 14 amino acids. The germline V and J ends were trimmed by 6 bases and 0 bases, with 10 bases remaining between them. CDR3: CASSLARSTDTQYF. The CDR3 nucleotides are TGTGCCAGCAGCCTCGCTAGGAGCACAGATACGCAGTATTTT.

The chain carries TRBV21-1 and TRBJ1-5; TRBD1, the table's D call, lacks a check against the DNA. TRBV21-1 is noted as a pseudogene. This CDR3 spans 18 amino acids. CDR3 residues: CASSKPKGTGNRNQPQHF. The CDR3 DNA reads TGTGCCAGCAGCAAACCCAAAGGGACAGGGAATCGGAATCAGCCCCAGCATTTT.

This clone was counted a single time. The CDR3 loop is CASSPGSNQPQHF. The CDR3 DNA reads TGTGCCAGCAGCCCGGGTAGCAATCAGCCCCAGCATTTT. This sequence joins TRBV7-8 and TRBJ1-5; D not certain. The CDR3 has 13 amino acids. V was clipped by 5 bases and J by 0 bases, with 5 bases between them. CDR1 SGHVS and CDR2 FQNEAQ come from the germline V gene.

This chain links TRBV19 with TRBJ1-2; weak D call: TRBD1 (5 bases). Trimming took 7 bases from V and 6 from J, leaving 18 bases between them. The CDR3 runs to 14 residues. Germline V CDR1 and CDR2: LNHDA, SQIVND (reference sequence). The chain's CDR3 is CASTHGGESDGYTF. CDR3 DNA: TGTGCCAGTACCCACGGGGGGGAATCTGATGGCTACACCTTC.

The rearrangement uses TRBV10-3 and TRBJ1-5; 10 bases agree with TRBD1. CDR1 is ENHRY and CDR2 is SYGVKD in the germline V gene. The CDR3 covers 15 residues. J lost 3 bases, V lost 4 bases, and 3 bases had no gene match. The CDR3 region is CAISGGQGYNQPQHF. The CDR3 DNA reads as TGTGCCATCAGTGGGGGACAGGGGTACAATCAGCCCCAGCATTTT.

The chain joins TRBV7-9 to TRBJ2-3; 7 bases line up with TRBD2. CDR3 length: 16 amino acids. With 5 bases clipped from V and 4 bases from J, the junction kept 12 bases outside the gene matches. Germline V gene lookup returns CDR1 SEHNR and CDR2 FQNEAQ (reference sequence). CDR3 nucleotide sequence: TGTGCCAGCAGCCCCCTAGGCGGGAGAGGGGCAGATACGCAGTATTTT. The encoded protein is CASSPLGGRGADTQYF.

This chain connects TRBV9 to TRBJ1-1; 9 bases are a match to TRBD1. CDR1 is SGDLS, CDR2 YYNGEE, per germline. J gave up 3 bases and V 3 bases, and 3 bases lay outside the gene matches. This CDR3 contains 14 residues. CDR3 bases: TGTGCCAGCAGCGCTGGACAGGGGTACACTGAAGCTTTCTTT. Translation: CASSAGQGYTEAFF.

With respect to this clone: This sample also contains other DNA sequences that code for the same CDR3. The CDR3 DNA follows: TGTGCCTGGAGCGGAGGGGGGGGTCAGCCCCAGCATTTT. Its translation is CAWSGGGGQPQHF. The chain uses TRBV30 and TRBJ1-5, with D maybe TRBD1 (6 bases). Trimming removed 3 bases at V and 6 bases at J, with 12 bases between. The CDR3 has 13 amino acids. Per the germline V gene, CDR1 is GTSNPN and CDR2 is SVGIG (reference sequence).

The chain carries TRBV5-6 and TRBJ2-7; D not certain. Germline V gene sequence: CDR1 SGHDT, CDR2 YYEEEE. This CDR3 region has 18 residues. Trimming pared 5 bases from V and 0 bases from J, leaving 24 bases between. The CDR3, as DNA: TGTGCCAGCAGTGACTGGTCTAGGCTACTTACCATCTCCTACGAGCAGTACTTC. Protein product: CASSDWSRLLTISYEQYF.

This chain connects TRBV1 to TRBJ2-3; the DNA was not used to check the table's D call, TRBD2. TRBV1 is reported as a pseudogene. CDR3 length: 14 residues. The CDR3 DNA sequence: TGCACCAGCAGCCAAGAACTAGCGGCAGATACGCAGTATTTT. It translates to CTSSQELAADTQYF.